The entry below describes one T cell receptor (beta chain). There are 14 residues in the CDR3. Trimming left V 4 bases short and J 2 bases short, with 9 bases between. Germline CDR1 is LNHDA and CDR2 is SQIVND (reference sequence). The sample comes from a study of blood T cell repertoires in COVID-19. Whole-study context: PBMCs, B-cell-depleted T cells, or T cells were the source of the cDNA or gDNA that made up the material.

The method was immunoSEQ multiplex PCR; TCRdb's version includes in-frame clones alone and lacks a portion of them. The table includes 100,000 to 150,000 clones, less than 85% detected once. The sample consisted of peripheral blood. The rearrangement joins TRBV19 to TRBJ1-3, with D possibly matching TRBD1 (5 bases). The sequence was obtained from a human donor with acute or convalescent COVID-19. The donor label of this sample is uncertain. This chain's CDR3 is CASSTGRTGNTIYF. The CDR3 nucleotides read TGTGCCAGTAGTACAGGGCGTACTGGAAACACCATATATTTT.